These T cell receptor beta chains were read from a single sample in a study of T cell repertoires in cytomegalovirus infection. TCRdb used MiXCR to reprocess the reads, holding one entry per CDR3 protein. The table includes approximately 910,000 distinct CDR3 sequences, approximately 31% detected once. Antigens of these TCRs are unknown. Here the sequenced sample was cultured CD8+ T cells from PBMCs, taken from culture after CMV antigen stimulation. The receptor set was obtained from a human donor in good health (CMV status not recorded). Some clones in this sample may be carry-over from other donors' samples. Each CDR3 is given with its conserved first and last residue. A D gene is named only where the DNA matches it firmly. Rows give clone size only sometimes, using once, few, many, or a class for an expanded clone.

cdr3_nt: TGTGCCAGTTCGGGCGACGAGTATGGCTACACCTTC
cdr3_aa: CASSGDEYGYTF
clone_size: .
j_call: TRBJ1-2
d_call: .
cdr3_length: 12
v_call: TRBV7-8

cdr3_nt: TGTGCCAGTAGTACCGGGACAGGGTTTAACTATGGCTACACCTTC
cdr3_aa: CASSTGTGFNYGYTF
clone_size: few
j_call: TRBJ1-2
d_call: TRBD1
cdr3_length: 15
v_call: TRBV19

cdr3_nt: TGTGCCAGCAGTTATCAGGGTTCGTTTGAGCAGTTCTTC
cdr3_aa: CASSYQGSFEQFF
clone_size: .
j_call: TRBJ2-1
d_call: .
cdr3_length: 13
v_call: TRBV6-2/TRBV6-3

cdr3_nt: TGTGCCAGCAGCTTATTTGAGACCGGGACAGGACATAATCAGCCCCAGCATTTT
cdr3_aa: CASSLFETGTGHNQPQHF
clone_size: many
j_call: TRBJ1-5
d_call: TRBD1
cdr3_length: 18
v_call: TRBV7-8

cdr3_nt: TGTGCCATCAGTGAAGGAAACCGGGACAGGGTCCGGGGTAACTATGGCTACACCTTC
cdr3_aa: CAISEGNRDRVRGNYGYTF
clone_size: .
j_call: TRBJ1-2
d_call: TRBD1
cdr3_length: 19
v_call: TRBV10-3

cdr3_nt: TGTGCCAGCAGTTTATCCGGGGCCGGGACTCACAGGGGCACCGGGGAGCTGTTTTTT
cdr3_aa: CASSLSGAGTHRGTGELFF
clone_size: few
j_call: TRBJ2-2
d_call: .
cdr3_length: 19
v_call: TRBV27

cdr3_nt: TGTGCCACCAGCAGAGCCAGGGGAGTGGGCCTGAACACTGAAGCTTTCTTT
cdr3_aa: CATSRARGVGLNTEAFF
clone_size: .
j_call: TRBJ1-1
d_call: .
cdr3_length: 17
v_call: TRBV15

cdr3_nt: TGTGCCAGCAGTTCCGGGGCCTGGGAAGCTTTCTTT
cdr3_aa: CASSSGAWEAFF
clone_size: .
j_call: TRBJ1-1
d_call: .
cdr3_length: 12
v_call: TRBV27

cdr3_nt: TGTGCCAGCAGACCCGGGACTAGCGGGGGGCGCACAGATACGCAGTATTTT
cdr3_aa: CASRPGTSGGRTDTQYF
clone_size: .
j_call: TRBJ2-3
d_call: TRBD2
cdr3_length: 17
v_call: TRBV28

cdr3_nt: TGCAGCGTTGAAGATACCCCAGAGGCGGGGGTATACAATGAGCAGTTCTTC
cdr3_aa: CSVEDTPEAGVYNEQFF
clone_size: few
j_call: TRBJ2-1
d_call: TRBD2
cdr3_length: 17
v_call: TRBV29-1

cdr3_nt: TGTGCCAGCAGCGACCCGGGGCCTGAGGATCATGGCTACACCTTC
cdr3_aa: CASSDPGPEDHGYTF
clone_size: .
j_call: TRBJ1-2
d_call: .
cdr3_length: 15
v_call: TRBV6-6

cdr3_nt: TGTGCTAGTGGTTTAAACGACAGGGGGTCCTCCTACGAGCAGTACTTC
cdr3_aa: CASGLNDRGSSYEQYF
clone_size: .
j_call: TRBJ2-7
d_call: TRBD1
cdr3_length: 16
v_call: TRBV12-5

cdr3_nt: TGTGCCACCAGCAACCGGGACAGGGGAGATACTGAAGCTTTCTTT
cdr3_aa: CATSNRDRGDTEAFF
clone_size: .
j_call: TRBJ1-1
d_call: TRBD1
cdr3_length: 15
v_call: TRBV15

cdr3_nt: TGTGCCAGCAGTTTGACCCTGGAGGGGGCGACCGGGGAGCTGTTTTTT
cdr3_aa: CASSLTLEGATGELFF
clone_size: .
j_call: TRBJ2-2
d_call: .
cdr3_length: 16
v_call: TRBV28

cdr3_nt: TGTGCCAGCAGCTTAGCGCGGCAGGGTAACACAGATACGCAGTATTTT
cdr3_aa: CASSLARQGNTDTQYF
clone_size: many
j_call: TRBJ2-3
d_call: .
cdr3_length: 16
v_call: TRBV7-9

cdr3_nt: TGTGCCAGCAGCTTGTTCAGTAACGTAGGGACAGAAGAGACCCAGTACTTC
cdr3_aa: CASSLFSNVGTEETQYF
clone_size: .
j_call: TRBJ2-5
d_call: TRBD1
cdr3_length: 17
v_call: TRBV5-6

cdr3_nt: TGTGCCAGCAGGTTTGCCAGGGGCAGGGAGCAGCCCCAGCATTTT
cdr3_aa: CASRFARGREQPQHF
clone_size: .
j_call: TRBJ1-5
d_call: .
cdr3_length: 15
v_call: TRBV6-1

cdr3_nt: TGTGCCAGCTCACGAAGGAATCAAGAGACCCAGTACTTC
cdr3_aa: CASSRRNQETQYF
clone_size: .
j_call: TRBJ2-5
d_call: .
cdr3_length: 13
v_call: TRBV18

cdr3_nt: TGTGCCAGCAGTCGGGAGACCCAGTACTTC
cdr3_aa: CASSRETQYF
clone_size: many
j_call: TRBJ2-5
d_call: .
cdr3_length: 10
v_call: TRBV7-9

cdr3_nt: TGTGCCAGCAGTATGAGTGCAGGGGGCACGGATGGCTACACCTTC
cdr3_aa: CASSMSAGGTDGYTF
clone_size: few
j_call: TRBJ1-2
d_call: TRBD1
cdr3_length: 15
v_call: TRBV12-3/TRBV12-4

cdr3_nt: TGTGCCAGCAGTCCGTCAGGGTACGGCTACAATGAGCAGTTCTTC
cdr3_aa: CASSPSGYGYNEQFF
clone_size: .
j_call: TRBJ2-1
d_call: .
cdr3_length: 15
v_call: TRBV5-4

cdr3_nt: TGTGCCAGCAGCCGAGACAGCGTTAACCCTCCTAACTATGGCTACACCTTC
cdr3_aa: CASSRDSVNPPNYGYTF
clone_size: .
j_call: TRBJ1-2
d_call: .
cdr3_length: 17
v_call: TRBV6-1

cdr3_nt: TGCGCCAGCAGTCAATTCTCCACCGGAGATACGCAGTATTTT
cdr3_aa: CASSQFSTGDTQYF
clone_size: few
j_call: TRBJ2-3
d_call: .
cdr3_length: 14
v_call: TRBV23-1

cdr3_nt: TGTGCCAGCAGTTTGTCCCGGAAGAGGGTCGATGAAAAACTGTTTTTT
cdr3_aa: CASSLSRKRVDEKLFF
clone_size: few
j_call: TRBJ1-4
d_call: .
cdr3_length: 16
v_call: TRBV27

cdr3_nt: TGTGCCAGCAGTTACGGGGGATTGGTAGACGGCACAGATACGCAGTATTTT
cdr3_aa: CASSYGGLVDGTDTQYF
clone_size: .
j_call: TRBJ2-3
d_call: .
cdr3_length: 17
v_call: TRBV6-6

cdr3_nt: TGTGCCAGCAGCCCGCCCGACGGGTCGCCGGTGTCTGAAGCTTTCTTT
cdr3_aa: CASSPPDGSPVSEAFF
clone_size: once
j_call: TRBJ1-1
d_call: .
cdr3_length: 16
v_call: TRBV7-3

cdr3_nt: TGTGCCAGCAGCCCCGTGCGGTTCCTAAGCTCTGGGGCCAACGTCCTGACTTTC
cdr3_aa: CASSPVRFLSSGANVLTF
clone_size: few
j_call: TRBJ2-6
d_call: .
cdr3_length: 18
v_call: TRBV27

cdr3_nt: TGTGCCAGCAGCCCCCCGAGGGCCCAGGGGACCCAGTACTTC
cdr3_aa: CASSPPRAQGTQYF
clone_size: few
j_call: TRBJ2-5
d_call: .
cdr3_length: 14
v_call: TRBV9

cdr3_nt: TGCGCCAGCAGCCAGCAGACTAGCGGGGGAAACAAAGAGACCCAGTACTTC
cdr3_aa: CASSQQTSGGNKETQYF
clone_size: .
j_call: TRBJ2-5
d_call: TRBD2
cdr3_length: 17
v_call: TRBV4-1

cdr3_nt: TGTGCCAGCAGTTTATCTGCTGATTCACGTGGAAACACCATATATTTT
cdr3_aa: CASSLSADSRGNTIYF
clone_size: .
j_call: TRBJ1-3
d_call: .
cdr3_length: 16
v_call: TRBV27

cdr3_nt: TGTGCCAGCAGCTTAGCGGGTCATGAGCAGTTCTTC
cdr3_aa: CASSLAGHEQFF
clone_size: many
j_call: TRBJ2-1
d_call: .
cdr3_length: 12
v_call: TRBV7-8